This TCR beta chain is drawn from a study of T cell responses to AZD1222 COVID-19 vaccine. The CDR3 loop spans 13 amino acids. Trimming took off 3 bases at V and 7 bases at J, with 12 bases between the two ends. Clones were read by immunoSEQ multiplex PCR, and TCRdb kept only the in-frame ones, dropping some. This table has about 77,000 clones, 80% to 95% appearing once. The V gene is TRBV12-3 or TRBV12-4, the J gene TRBJ2-5, with no clear D. The source of this sequence is an adult who received the AZD1222 COVID-19 vaccine. The sequenced sample was peripheral blood, obtained 28 days after the second AZD1222 dose. CDR3 residues: CASSFPNSATQYF. CDR3 sequence (DNA): TGTGCCAGCAGTTTTCCAAACTCGGCGACCCAGTACTTC.